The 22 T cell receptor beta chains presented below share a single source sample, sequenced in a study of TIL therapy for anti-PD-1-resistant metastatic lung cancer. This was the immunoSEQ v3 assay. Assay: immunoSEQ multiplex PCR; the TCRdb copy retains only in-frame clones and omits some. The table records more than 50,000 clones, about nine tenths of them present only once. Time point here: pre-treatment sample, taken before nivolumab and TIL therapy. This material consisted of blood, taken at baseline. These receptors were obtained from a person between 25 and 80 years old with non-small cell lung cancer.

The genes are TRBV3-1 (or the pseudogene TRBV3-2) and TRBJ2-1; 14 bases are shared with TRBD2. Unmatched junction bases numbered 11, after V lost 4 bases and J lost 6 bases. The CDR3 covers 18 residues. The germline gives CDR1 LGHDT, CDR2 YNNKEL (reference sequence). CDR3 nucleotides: TGTGCCAGCAGCCCAGTACCGGGACTAGCGGGAGTACTCAATGAGCAGTTCTTC. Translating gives CASSPVPGLAGVLNEQFF.

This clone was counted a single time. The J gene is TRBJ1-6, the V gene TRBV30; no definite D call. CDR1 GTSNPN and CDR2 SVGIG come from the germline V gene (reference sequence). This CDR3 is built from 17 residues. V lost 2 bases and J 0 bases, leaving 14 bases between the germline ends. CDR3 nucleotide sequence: TGTGCCTGGAGTATTAACACTAGAAGCTCCTATAATTCACCCCTCCACTTT. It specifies CAWSINTRSSYNSPLHF.

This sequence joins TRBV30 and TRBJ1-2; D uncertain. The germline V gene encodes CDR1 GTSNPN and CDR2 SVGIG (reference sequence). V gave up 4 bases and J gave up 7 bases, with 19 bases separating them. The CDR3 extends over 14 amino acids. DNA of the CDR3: TGTGCCTGGAATCCATCGGGAATCATAGGTGGCTACACCTTC. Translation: CAWNPSGIIGGYTF.

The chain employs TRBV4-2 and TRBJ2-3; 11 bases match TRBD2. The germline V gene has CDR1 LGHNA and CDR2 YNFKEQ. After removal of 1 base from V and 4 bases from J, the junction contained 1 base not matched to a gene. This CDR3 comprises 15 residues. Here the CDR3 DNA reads TGTGCCAGCAGCCAAGGACTAGCGGGGTCAGATACGCAGTATTTT. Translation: CASSQGLAGSDTQYF.

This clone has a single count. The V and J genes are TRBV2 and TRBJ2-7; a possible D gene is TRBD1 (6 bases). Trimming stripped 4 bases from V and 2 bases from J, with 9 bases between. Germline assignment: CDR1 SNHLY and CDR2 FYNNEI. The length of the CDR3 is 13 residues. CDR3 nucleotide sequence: TGTGCCAGCAGTGGGCAGGGGACCTACGAGCAGTACTTC. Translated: CASSGQGTYEQYF.

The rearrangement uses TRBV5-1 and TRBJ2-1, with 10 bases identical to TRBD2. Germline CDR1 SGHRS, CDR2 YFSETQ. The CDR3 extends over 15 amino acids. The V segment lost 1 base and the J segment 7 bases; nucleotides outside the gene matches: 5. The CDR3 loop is CASSLLAGAMNEQFF. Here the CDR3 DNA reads TGCGCCAGCAGCTTGCTAGCGGGGGCCATGAATGAGCAGTTCTTC.

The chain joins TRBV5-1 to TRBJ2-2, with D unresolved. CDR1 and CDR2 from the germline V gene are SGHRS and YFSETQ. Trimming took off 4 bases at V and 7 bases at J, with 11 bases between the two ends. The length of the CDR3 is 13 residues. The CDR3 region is CASSPTMGGELFF. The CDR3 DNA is TGCGCCAGCAGCCCAACAATGGGCGGGGAGCTGTTTTTT.

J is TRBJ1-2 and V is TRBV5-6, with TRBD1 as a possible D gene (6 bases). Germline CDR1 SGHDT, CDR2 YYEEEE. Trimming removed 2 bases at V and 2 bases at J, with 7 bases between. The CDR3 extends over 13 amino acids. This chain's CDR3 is CASSLGQNYGYTF. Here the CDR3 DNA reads TGTGCCAGCAGCTTAGGACAGAACTATGGCTACACCTTC.

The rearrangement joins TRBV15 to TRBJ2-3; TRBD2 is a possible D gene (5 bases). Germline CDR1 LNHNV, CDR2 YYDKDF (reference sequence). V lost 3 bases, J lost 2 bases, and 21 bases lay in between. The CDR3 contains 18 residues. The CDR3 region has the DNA TGTGCCACCAGCAGGGGGTTTGGACGAACCGGGGTCACAGATACGCAGTATTTT. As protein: CATSRGFGRTGVTDTQYF.

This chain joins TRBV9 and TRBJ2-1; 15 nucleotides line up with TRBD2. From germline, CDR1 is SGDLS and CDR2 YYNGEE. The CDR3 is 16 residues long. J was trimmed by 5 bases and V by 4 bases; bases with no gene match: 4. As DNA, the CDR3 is TGTGCCAGCAGCCCGGGACTAGCGGGGGGAGACAATGAGCAGTTCTTC. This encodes CASSPGLAGGDNEQFF.

CDR3 in DNA: TGTGCCATCAGTGACCCAAAACAGGAGCCAGCTTTCTTT. Translated: CAISDPKQEPAFF. V gene TRBV10-3 combines with J gene TRBJ1-1; the D gene is possibly TRBD1 (5 bases). CDR1 and CDR2 from the germline V gene are ENHRY and SYGVKD. V lost 3 bases and J lost 10, with 15 bases in between. The CDR3 extends over 13 amino acids.

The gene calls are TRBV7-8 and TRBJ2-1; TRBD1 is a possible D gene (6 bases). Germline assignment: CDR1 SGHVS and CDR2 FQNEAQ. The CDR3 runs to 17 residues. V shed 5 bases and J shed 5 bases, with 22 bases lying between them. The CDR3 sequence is CASSPRVGRGGNNEQFF. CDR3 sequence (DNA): TGTGCCAGCAGCCCCCGTGTCGGCAGGGGCGGTAACAATGAGCAGTTCTTC.

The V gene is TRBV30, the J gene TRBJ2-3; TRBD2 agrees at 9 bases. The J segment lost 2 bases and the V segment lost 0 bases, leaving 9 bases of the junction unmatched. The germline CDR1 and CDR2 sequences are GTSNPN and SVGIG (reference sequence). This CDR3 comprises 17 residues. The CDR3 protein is CAWSVSPLAGLTDTQYF. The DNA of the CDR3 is TGTGCCTGGAGTGTTTCCCCCCTAGCGGGGCTCACAGATACGCAGTATTTT.

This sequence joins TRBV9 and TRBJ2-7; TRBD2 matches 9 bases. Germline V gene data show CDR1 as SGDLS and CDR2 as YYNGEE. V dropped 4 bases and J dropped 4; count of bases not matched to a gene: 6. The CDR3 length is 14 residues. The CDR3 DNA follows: TGTGCCAGCAGCATCGGACTAGCGACATACGAGCAGTACTTC. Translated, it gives CASSIGLATYEQYF. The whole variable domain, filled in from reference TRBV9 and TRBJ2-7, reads DSGVTQTPKHLITATGQRVTLRCSPRSGDLSVYWYQQSLDQGLQFLIQYYNGEERAKGNILERFSAQQFPDLHSELNLSSLELGDSALYFCASSIGLATYEQYFGPGTRLTVT.

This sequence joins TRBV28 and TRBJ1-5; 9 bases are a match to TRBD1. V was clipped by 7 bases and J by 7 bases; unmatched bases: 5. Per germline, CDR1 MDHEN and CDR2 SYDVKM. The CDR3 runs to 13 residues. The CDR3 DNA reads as TGTGCCAGCATAACAGGGGGCCGACAGCCCCAGCATTTT. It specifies CASITGGRQPQHF.

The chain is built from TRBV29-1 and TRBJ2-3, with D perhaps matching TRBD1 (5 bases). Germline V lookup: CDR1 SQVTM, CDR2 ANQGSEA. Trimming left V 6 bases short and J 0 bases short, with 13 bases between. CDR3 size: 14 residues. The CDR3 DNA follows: TGCAGCGTGTGGACAAGACGGAGCACAGATACGCAGTATTTT. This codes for CSVWTRRSTDTQYF.

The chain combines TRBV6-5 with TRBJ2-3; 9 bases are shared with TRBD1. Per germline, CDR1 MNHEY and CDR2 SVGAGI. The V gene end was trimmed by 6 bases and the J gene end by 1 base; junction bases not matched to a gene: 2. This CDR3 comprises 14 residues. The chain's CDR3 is CASSRDRGTDTQYF. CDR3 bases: TGTGCCAGCAGCCGGGACAGGGGCACAGATACGCAGTATTTT.

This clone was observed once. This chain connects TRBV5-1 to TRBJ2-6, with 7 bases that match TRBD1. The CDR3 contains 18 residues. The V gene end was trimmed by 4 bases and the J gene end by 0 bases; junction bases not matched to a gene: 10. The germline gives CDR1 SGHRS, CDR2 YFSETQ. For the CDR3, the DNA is TGCGCCAGCAGCCCCCGGGACAGCATCTTCTCTGGGGCCAACGTCCTGACTTTC. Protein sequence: CASSPRDSIFSGANVLTF.

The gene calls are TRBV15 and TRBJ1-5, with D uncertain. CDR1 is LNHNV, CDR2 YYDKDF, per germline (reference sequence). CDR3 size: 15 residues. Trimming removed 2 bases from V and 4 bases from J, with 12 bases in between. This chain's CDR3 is CATSRLAGGNQPQHF. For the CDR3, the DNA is TGTGCCACCAGCAGATTGGCGGGCGGGAATCAGCCCCAGCATTTT.

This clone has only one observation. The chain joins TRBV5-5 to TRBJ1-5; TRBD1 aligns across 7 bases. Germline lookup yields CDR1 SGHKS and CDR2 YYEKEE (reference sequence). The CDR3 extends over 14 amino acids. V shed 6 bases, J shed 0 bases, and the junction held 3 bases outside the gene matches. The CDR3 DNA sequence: TGTGCCAGCACCCGGGACAGTAGCAATCAGCCCCAGCATTTT. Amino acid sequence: CASTRDSSNQPQHF. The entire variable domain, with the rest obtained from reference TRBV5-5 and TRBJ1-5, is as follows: DAGVTQSPTHLIKTRGQQVTLRCSPISGHKSVSWYQQVLGQGPQFIFQYYEKEERGRGNFPDRFSARQFPNYSSELNVNALLLGDSALYLCASTRDSSNQPQHFGDGTRLSIL.

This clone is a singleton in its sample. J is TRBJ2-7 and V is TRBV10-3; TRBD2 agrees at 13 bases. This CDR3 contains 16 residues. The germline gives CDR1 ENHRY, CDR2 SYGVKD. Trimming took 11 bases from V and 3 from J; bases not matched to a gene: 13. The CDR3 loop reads CASSEGTSGMVYEQYF. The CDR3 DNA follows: TGTGCCTCCTCGGAGGGGACTAGCGGGATGGTCTACGAGCAGTACTTC.

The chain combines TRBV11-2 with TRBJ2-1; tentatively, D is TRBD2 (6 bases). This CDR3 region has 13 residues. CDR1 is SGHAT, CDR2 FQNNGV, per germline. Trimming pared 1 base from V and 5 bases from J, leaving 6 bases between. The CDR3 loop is CASSLVADNEQFF. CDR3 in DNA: TGTGCCAGCAGCTTAGTAGCGGACAATGAGCAGTTCTTC.